This TCR beta chain was sequenced during a study of shared T cell receptors in the human thymus. The CDR3 is made up of 12 amino acids. CDR1 is SGHVS and CDR2 is FQNEAQ in the germline V gene. Generated by immunoSEQ multiplex PCR, the TCRdb table keeps only in-frame clones and is missing some. This table has approximately 760,000 clones, 70% to 90% appearing once. The sample also formed part of further work on human thymus T cells. This second study notes: All donors were healthy Finnish infants who were undergoing corrective surgery to treat congenital heart defects. In corrective heart surgery, resections were taken, and these provided the thymus tissue. Thymic and blood repertoires appeared to show biased V and J gene usage. Thymic repertoires overlap heavily among unrelated individuals, related research has reported.

The sequence derives from a girl in the first two years of life with a congenital heart defect. The sequencing sample was made of thymocytes. This chain connects TRBV7-8 to TRBJ2-5; D unclear. The J call is in doubt because the DNA end fits TRBJ2-7 better. Here the CDR3 reads CASSLVPPEQYF. DNA for the CDR3: TGTGCCAGCAGCTTAGTGCCCCCCGAGCAGTACTTC.